What follows is one T cell receptor beta chain and its context. Its antigen is undetermined. The protocol was immunoSEQ multiplex PCR, while the TCRdb copy is restricted to in-frame clones and leaves out a portion. The sample lists over 45,000 clones, 84% seen once, with 6.5% to 9% in the top ten. Per germline, CDR1 SGDLS and CDR2 YYNGEE. This CDR3 comprises 15 residues. V lost 0 bases, J lost 2 bases, and 9 bases lay in between. The data originate from a study of a mutant IDH1 vaccine in newly diagnosed glioma. Study details: Antecedent treatment encompassed radiotherapy, temozolomide, or their combination; the majority received both.

Stated time point: week 5, during vaccination. Every single dose of the vaccine, 300 ug of mutant IDH1 20-mer peptide, came with topical imiquimod. Every donor had a new WHO grade 3 or 4 astrocytoma that was IDH1-mutant, with loss of nuclear ATRX. The sequencing used PBMCs, collected from a glioma patient whose treatment included an IDH1 peptide vaccine. This clonotype was sampled from a woman aged 45-65 years with glioma. The rearrangement joins TRBV9 to TRBJ2-1, with D perhaps matching TRBD1 (5 bases). Here the CDR3 reads CASSVAQGTYNEQFF. The CDR3 DNA sequence: TGTGCCAGCAGCGTAGCGCAGGGCACCTACAATGAGCAGTTCTTC.